This T cell receptor (beta chain) emerged from a study of cytomegalovirus exposure and HLA in healthy donors. Study in general: Ancestry clustering placed roughly four fifths of a few hundred genotyped donors in the Caucasian-associated cluster.

Germline V gives CDR1 MNHEY, CDR2 SVGAGI. This CDR3 is built from 14 residues. The V end lost 6 bases, the J end lost 1 base, and 12 bases lay between the germline ends. The PCR was carried out with 60 Vbeta primers and 13 Jbeta primers. Sequencing was performed with immunoSEQ multiplex PCR; in TCRdb, only in-frame clones are kept and a portion is missing. The sample yields around 150,000 clones, approximately 80% seen once. Sequencing was performed on PBMCs. The rearrangement links TRBV6-5 to TRBJ1-1; TRBD1 is a possible D gene (6 bases). The receptor's source is a man in his fifties or sixties in good health and CMV-seronegative. In nucleotides, the CDR3 is TGTGCCAGCAGCCAACTGGGACAGAACACTGAAGCTTTCTTT. Amino acid sequence: CASSQLGQNTEAFF.